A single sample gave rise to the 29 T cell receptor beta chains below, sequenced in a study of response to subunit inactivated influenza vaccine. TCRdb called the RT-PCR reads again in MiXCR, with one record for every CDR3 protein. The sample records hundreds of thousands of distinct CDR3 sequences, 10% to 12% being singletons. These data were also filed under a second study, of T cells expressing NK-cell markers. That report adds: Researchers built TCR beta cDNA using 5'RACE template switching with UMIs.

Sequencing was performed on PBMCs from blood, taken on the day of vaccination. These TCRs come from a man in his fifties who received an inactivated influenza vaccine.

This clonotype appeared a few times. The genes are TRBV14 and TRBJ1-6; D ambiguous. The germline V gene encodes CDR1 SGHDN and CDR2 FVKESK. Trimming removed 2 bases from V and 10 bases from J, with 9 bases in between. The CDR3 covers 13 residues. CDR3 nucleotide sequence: TGTGCCAGCAGCCAAACGGACCGATCACCCCTCCACTTT. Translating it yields CASSQTDRSPLHF. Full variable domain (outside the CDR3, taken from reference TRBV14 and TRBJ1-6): EAGVTQFPSHSVIEKGQTVTLRCDPISGHDNLYWYRRVMGKEIKFLLHFVKESKQDESGMPNNRFLAERTGGTYSTLKVQPAELEDSGVYFCASSQTDRSPLHFGNGTRLTVT.

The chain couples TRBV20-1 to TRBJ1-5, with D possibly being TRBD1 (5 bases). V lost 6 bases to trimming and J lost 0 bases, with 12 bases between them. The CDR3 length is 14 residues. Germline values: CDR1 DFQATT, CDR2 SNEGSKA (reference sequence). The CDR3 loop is CSARTPYSNQPQHF. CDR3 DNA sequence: TGCAGTGCCAGGACACCTTATAGCAATCAGCCCCAGCATTTT.

As DNA, the CDR3 is TGTGCCAGTAGTAGGGGACTAGCGGCGACCGCAGATACGCAGTATTTT. Amino acid sequence: CASSRGLAATADTQYF. The gene calls are TRBV19 and TRBJ2-3, with TRBD2 matching 11 bases. The CDR3 extends over 16 amino acids. Looked up from germline, CDR1 is LNHDA and CDR2 is SQIVND (reference sequence). Trimming took 4 bases from V and 4 from J; bases not matched to a gene: 7.

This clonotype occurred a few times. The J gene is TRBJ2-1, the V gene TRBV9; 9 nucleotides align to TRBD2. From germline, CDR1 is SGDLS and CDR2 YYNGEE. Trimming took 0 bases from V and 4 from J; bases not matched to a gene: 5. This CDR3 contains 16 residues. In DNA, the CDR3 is TGTGCCAGCAGCGTAGGCGGTAGCGGGGGATACAATGAGCAGTTCTTC. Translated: CASSVGGSGGYNEQFF.

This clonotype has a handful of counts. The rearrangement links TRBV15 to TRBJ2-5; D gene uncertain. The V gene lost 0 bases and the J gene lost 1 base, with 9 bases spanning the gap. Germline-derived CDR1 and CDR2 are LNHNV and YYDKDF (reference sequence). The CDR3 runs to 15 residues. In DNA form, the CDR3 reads TGTGCCACCAGCAGAGATGGACGGGTCCAAGAGACCCAGTACTTC. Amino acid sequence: CATSRDGRVQETQYF.

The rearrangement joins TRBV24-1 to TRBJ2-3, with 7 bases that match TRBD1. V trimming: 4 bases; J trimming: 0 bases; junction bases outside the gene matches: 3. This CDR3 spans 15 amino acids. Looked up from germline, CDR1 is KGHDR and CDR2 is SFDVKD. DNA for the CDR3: TGTGCCACCAGTGAAGACAGGGTTAGCACAGATACGCAGTATTTT. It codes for CATSEDRVSTDTQYF.

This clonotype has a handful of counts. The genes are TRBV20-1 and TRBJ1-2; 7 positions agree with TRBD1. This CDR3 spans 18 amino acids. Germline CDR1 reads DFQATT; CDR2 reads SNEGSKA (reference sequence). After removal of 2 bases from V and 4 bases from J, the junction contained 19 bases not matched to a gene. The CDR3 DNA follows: TGCAGTGCTAGACTGTCCCCCGCTCCCGCGACAGGGATCTATGGCTACACCTTC. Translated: CSARLSPAPATGIYGYTF.

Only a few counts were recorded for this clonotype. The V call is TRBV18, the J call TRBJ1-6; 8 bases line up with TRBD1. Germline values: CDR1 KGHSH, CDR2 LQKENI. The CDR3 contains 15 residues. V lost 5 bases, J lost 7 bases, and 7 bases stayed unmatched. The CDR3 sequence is CASSGQGSGNSPLHF. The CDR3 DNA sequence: TGTGCCAGCTCAGGACAGGGCTCGGGGAATTCACCCCTCCACTTT.

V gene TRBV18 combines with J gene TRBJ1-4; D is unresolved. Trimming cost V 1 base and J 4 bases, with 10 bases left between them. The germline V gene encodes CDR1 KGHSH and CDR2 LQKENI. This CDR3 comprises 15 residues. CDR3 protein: CASSPRGQHNEKLFF. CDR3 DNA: TGTGCCAGCTCACCACGCGGGCAGCATAATGAAAAACTGTTTTTT.

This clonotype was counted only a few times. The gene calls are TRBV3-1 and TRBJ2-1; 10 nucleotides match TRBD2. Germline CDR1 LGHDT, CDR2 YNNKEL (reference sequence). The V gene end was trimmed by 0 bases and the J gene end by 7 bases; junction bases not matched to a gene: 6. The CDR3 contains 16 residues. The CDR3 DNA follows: TGTGCCAGCAGCCAAGATTCTAGCGGGGGCTCTAATGAGCAGTTCTTC. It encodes CASSQDSSGGSNEQFF.

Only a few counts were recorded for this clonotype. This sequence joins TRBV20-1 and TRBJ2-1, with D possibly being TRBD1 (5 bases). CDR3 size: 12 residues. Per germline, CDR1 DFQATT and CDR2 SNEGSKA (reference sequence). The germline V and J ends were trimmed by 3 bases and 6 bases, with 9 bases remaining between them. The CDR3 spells CSARGRVNEQFF. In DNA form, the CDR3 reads TGCAGTGCTAGGGGCAGGGTCAATGAGCAGTTCTTC.

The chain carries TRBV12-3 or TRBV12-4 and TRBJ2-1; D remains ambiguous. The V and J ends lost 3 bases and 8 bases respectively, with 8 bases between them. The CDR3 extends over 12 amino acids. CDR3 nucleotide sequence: TGTGCCAGCAGTTTGAACACTTATGAGCAGTTCTTC. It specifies CASSLNTYEQFF.

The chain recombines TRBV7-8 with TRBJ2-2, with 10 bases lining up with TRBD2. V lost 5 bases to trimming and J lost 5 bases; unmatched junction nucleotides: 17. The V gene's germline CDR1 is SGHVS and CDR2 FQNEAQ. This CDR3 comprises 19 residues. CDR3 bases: TGTGCCAGCAGCGCCCCGGGACTAGCGAGATCTTCGCGGACCGGGGAGCTGTTTTTT. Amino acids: CASSAPGLARSSRTGELFF.

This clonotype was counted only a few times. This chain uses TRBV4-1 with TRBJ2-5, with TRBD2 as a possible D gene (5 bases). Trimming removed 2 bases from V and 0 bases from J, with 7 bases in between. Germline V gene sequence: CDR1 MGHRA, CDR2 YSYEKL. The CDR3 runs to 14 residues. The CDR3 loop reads CASSQMDYQETQYF. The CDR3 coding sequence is TGCGCCAGCAGCCAAATGGACTACCAAGAGACCCAGTACTTC.

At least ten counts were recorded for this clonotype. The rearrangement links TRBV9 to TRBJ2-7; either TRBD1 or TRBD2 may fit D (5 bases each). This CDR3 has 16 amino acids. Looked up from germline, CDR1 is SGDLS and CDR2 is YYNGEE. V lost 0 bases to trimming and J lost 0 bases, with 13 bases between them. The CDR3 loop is CASSVGGTGSSYEQYF. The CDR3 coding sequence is TGTGCCAGCAGCGTAGGAGGGACGGGAAGCTCCTACGAGCAGTACTTC.

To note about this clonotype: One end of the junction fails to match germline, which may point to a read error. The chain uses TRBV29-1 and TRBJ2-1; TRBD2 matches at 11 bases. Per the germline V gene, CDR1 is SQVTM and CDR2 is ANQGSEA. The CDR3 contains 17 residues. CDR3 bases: TGCAGCGTTGAGTGGGCTAGCGGGAGGCAGCGGGGCAATGAGCATTTCTTC. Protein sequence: CSVEWASGRQRGNEHFF.

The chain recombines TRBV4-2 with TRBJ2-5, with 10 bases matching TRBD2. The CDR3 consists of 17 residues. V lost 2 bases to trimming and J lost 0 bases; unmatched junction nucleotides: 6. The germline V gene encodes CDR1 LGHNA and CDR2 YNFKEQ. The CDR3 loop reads CASSQLTSGDYQETQYF. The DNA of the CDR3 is TGTGCCAGCAGCCAACTTACTAGCGGGGATTACCAAGAGACCCAGTACTTC.

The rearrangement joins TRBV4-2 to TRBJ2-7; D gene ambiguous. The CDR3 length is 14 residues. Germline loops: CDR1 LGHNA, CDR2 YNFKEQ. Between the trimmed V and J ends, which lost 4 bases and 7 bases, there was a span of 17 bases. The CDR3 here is CASSRKDQSGEQYF. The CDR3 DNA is TGTGCCAGCAGCCGAAAGGACCAGTCTGGGGAGCAGTACTTC.

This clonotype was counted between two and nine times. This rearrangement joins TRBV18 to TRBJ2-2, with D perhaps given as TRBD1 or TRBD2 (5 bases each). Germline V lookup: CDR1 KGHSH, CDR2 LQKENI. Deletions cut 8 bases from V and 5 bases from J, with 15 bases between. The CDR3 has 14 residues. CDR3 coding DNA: TGTGCCAGCCAGGGACGGATGTCTACCGGGGAGCTGTTTTTT. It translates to CASQGRMSTGELFF.

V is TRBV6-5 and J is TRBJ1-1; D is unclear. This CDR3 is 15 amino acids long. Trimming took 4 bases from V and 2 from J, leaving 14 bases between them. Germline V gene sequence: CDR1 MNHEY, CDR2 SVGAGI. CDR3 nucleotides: TGTGCCAGCAGTTTTTCGAGGGCAAGCAACACTGAAGCTTTCTTT. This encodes CASSFSRASNTEAFF.

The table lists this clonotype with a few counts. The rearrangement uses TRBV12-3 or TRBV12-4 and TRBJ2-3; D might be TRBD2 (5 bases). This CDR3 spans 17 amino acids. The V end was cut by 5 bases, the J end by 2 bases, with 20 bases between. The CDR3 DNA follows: TGTGCCAGCAGTGCCTCGACTATAGGCGAAGACACAGATACGCAGTATTTT. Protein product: CASSASTIGEDTDTQYF.

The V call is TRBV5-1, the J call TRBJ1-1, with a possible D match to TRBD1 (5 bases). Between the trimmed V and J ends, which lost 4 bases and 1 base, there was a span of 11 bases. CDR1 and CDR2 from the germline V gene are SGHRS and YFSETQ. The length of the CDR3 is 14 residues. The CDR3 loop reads CASSGGGWNTEAFF. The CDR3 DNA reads TGCGCCAGCAGCGGGGGAGGGTGGAACACTGAAGCTTTCTTT. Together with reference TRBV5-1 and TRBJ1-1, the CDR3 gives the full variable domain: KAGVTQTPRYLIKTRGQQVTLSCSPISGHRSVSWYQQTPGQGLQFLFEYFSETQRNKGNFPGRFSGRQFSNSRSEMNVSTLELGDSALYLCASSGGGWNTEAFFGQGTRLTVV.

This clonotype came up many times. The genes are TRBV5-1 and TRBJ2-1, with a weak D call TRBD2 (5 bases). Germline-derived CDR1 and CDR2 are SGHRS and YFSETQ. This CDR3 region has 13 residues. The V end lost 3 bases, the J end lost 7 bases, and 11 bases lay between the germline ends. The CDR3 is CASSWEYPNEQFF. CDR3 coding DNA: TGCGCCAGCAGCTGGGAGTATCCTAATGAGCAGTTCTTC.

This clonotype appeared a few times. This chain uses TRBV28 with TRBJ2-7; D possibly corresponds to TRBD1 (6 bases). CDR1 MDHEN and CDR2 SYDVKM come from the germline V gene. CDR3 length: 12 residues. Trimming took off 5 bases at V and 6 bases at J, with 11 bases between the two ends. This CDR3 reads CASSGGISEQYF. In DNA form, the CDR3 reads TGTGCCAGCAGTGGGGGCATTTCCGAGCAGTACTTC.

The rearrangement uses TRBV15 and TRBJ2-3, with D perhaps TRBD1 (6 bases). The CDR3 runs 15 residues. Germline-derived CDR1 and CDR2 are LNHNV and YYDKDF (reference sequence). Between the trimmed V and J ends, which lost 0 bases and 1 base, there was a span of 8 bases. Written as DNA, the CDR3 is TGTGCCACCAGCAGAGATGGGACACGCACAGATACGCAGTATTTT. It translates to CATSRDGTRTDTQYF.

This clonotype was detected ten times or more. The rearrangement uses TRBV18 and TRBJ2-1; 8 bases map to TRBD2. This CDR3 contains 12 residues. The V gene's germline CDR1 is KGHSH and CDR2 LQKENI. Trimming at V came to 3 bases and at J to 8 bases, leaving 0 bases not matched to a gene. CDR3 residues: CASSPGGDEQFF. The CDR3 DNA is TGTGCCAGCTCACCCGGGGGGGATGAGCAGTTCTTC.

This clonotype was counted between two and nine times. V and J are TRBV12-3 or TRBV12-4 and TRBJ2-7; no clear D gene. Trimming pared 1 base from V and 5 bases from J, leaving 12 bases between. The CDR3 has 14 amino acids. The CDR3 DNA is TGTGCCAGCAGTTTAGGGTTAGGGCCCAACGAGCAGTACTTC. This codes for CASSLGLGPNEQYF.

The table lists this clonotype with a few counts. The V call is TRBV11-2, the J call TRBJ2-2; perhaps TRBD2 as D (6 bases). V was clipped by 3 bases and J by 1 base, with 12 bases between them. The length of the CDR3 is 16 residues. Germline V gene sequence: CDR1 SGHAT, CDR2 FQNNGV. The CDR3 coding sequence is TGTGCCAGCAGCTTTGGCCTAGCGTTGAACACCGGGGAGCTGTTTTTT. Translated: CASSFGLALNTGELFF.

The CDR3 DNA reads TGTGCCAGCAGTCGACAGGAGAGTTACAATGAGCAGTTCTTC. It yields the protein CASSRQESYNEQFF. V usage is TRBV12-3 or TRBV12-4 and J usage is TRBJ2-1; perhaps TRBD1 as D (6 bases). The CDR3 runs to 14 residues. Trimming took 5 bases from V and 4 from J, leaving 12 bases between them.